These 22 T cell receptor beta chains were sequenced from one sample in a study of vaccination effects on CD4 cells after COVID-19. Repertoires were generated with immunoSEQ multiplex PCR, while TCRdb's copy carries only in-frame clones and drops some. The sample lists tens of thousands of clones, about two thirds occurring once. No antigen is known for these receptors. ViraFEST used viral peptide pools to expand antigen-specific CD4+ T cells before sequencing. Having been cultured for around ten days, the cells underwent CD4+ T cell isolation. Vaccinees lacked prior SARS-CoV-2 infection and tested negative for nucleocapsid antibodies. This material consisted of CD4+ T cells from PBMCs cultured with SARS-CoV-2 spike peptides, taken before COVID-19 vaccination. Source of these receptors: a human donor who received a COVID-19 vaccine.

The chain joins TRBV10-3 to TRBJ1-2; D is uncertain. This CDR3 spans 12 amino acids. Germline V gene sequence: CDR1 ENHRY, CDR2 SYGVKD. V lost 3 bases and J 4 bases, leaving 6 bases between the germline ends. The CDR3 nucleotides are TGTGCCATCAGTGAACCTCTCTATGGCTACACCTTC. Protein product: CAISEPLYGYTF.

In its sample, this clone was seen a few times. The V gene is TRBV7-2, the J gene TRBJ2-7; possible D gene TRBD1, 6 bases. Germline V gene lookup returns CDR1 SGHTA and CDR2 FQGNSA. Trimming pared 5 bases from V and 5 bases from J, leaving 16 bases between. CDR3 length: 14 residues. CDR3 DNA: TGTGCCAGCAGCCAAGTTACAGGGAGCCACGAGCAGTACTTC. Its protein is CASSQVTGSHEQYF.

The chain employs TRBV30 and TRBJ1-6; D is possibly TRBD1 (5 bases). V lost 3 bases to trimming and J lost 5 bases, with 11 bases between them. The CDR3 spans 14 residues. Germline V gene data show CDR1 as GTSNPN and CDR2 as SVGIG (reference sequence). The CDR3 DNA is TGTGCCTGGAGCCCGGGACTCGATAATTCACCCCTCCACTTT. Translated, it gives CAWSPGLDNSPLHF.

This clone was observed once. This chain uses TRBV19 with TRBJ2-5, with D unresolved. The germline V and J ends were trimmed by 4 bases and 5 bases, with 14 bases remaining between them. Germline V gene data show CDR1 as LNHDA and CDR2 as SQIVND (reference sequence). The CDR3 loop spans 14 amino acids. DNA of the CDR3: TGTGCCAGTAGTACCCCCGGAGACCGTGAGACCCAGTACTTC. Amino acid sequence: CASSTPGDRETQYF.

This chain's CDR3 is CASSPGANWETQYF. The CDR3 DNA is TGCGCCAGCAGCCCGGGTGCCAACTGGGAGACCCAGTACTTC. V usage is TRBV5-1 and J usage is TRBJ2-5; no clear D. Trimming stripped 4 bases from V and 5 bases from J, with 15 bases between. This CDR3 is 14 amino acids long. The germline CDR1 and CDR2 sequences are SGHRS and YFSETQ. The full variable domain, rest sourced from reference TRBV5-1 and TRBJ2-5, is KAGVTQTPRYLIKTRGQQVTLSCSPISGHRSVSWYQQTPGQGLQFLFEYFSETQRNKGNFPGRFSGRQFSNSRSEMNVSTLELGDSALYLCASSPGANWETQYFGPGTRLLVL.

The chain has TRBV5-5 and TRBJ2-1; D is uncertain. With 0 bases removed from V and 4 bases from J, the gap between germline ends came to 11 bases. Per the germline V gene, CDR1 is SGHKS and CDR2 is YYEKEE (reference sequence). The length of the CDR3 is 15 residues. Here the CDR3 DNA reads TGTGCCAGCAGCTTGGAATGGACCCAATACAATGAGCAGTTCTTC. The encoded protein is CASSLEWTQYNEQFF. Full variable domain (outside the CDR3, taken from reference TRBV5-5 and TRBJ2-1): DAGVTQSPTHLIKTRGQQVTLRCSPISGHKSVSWYQQVLGQGPQFIFQYYEKEERGRGNFPDRFSARQFPNYSSELNVNALLLGDSALYLCASSLEWTQYNEQFFGPGTRLTVL.

The rearrangement links TRBV29-1 to TRBJ2-7; D gene ambiguous. The ends were cut back, 8 bases at V and 4 bases at J, with 6 bases in the middle. The CDR3 totals 9 residues. CDR1 and CDR2 from the germline V gene are SQVTM and ANQGSEA. The CDR3 sequence is CSPHYEQYF. The CDR3 DNA reads as TGCAGCCCCCATTACGAGCAGTACTTC.

CDR3 DNA sequence: TGTGCCAGTAGACCCAACACCGGTGGGGAGACTCCAGATACGCAGTATTTT. Translated, it gives CASRPNTGGETPDTQYF. The chain employs TRBV19 and TRBJ2-3; possible D gene TRBD2, 5 bases. This CDR3 has 17 amino acids. CDR1 and CDR2 from the germline V gene are LNHDA and SQIVND (reference sequence). Trimming shortened V by 6 bases and J by 4 bases, and 23 bases separated the two germline ends.

V and J are TRBV2 and TRBJ2-7, with 7 bases fitting TRBD2. After removal of 1 base from V and 7 bases from J, the junction contained 7 bases not matched to a gene. Germline V gene lookup returns CDR1 SNHLY and CDR2 FYNNEI. The CDR3 runs to 14 residues. CDR3 region: CASSEEWAGGEQYF. The DNA for the CDR3 is TGTGCCAGCAGTGAAGAGTGGGCCGGGGGGGAGCAGTACTTC.

V and J are TRBV3-1 (or the pseudogene TRBV3-2) and TRBJ1-2; D is unresolved. The CDR3 is 14 amino acids. Germline values: CDR1 LGHDT, CDR2 YNNKEL (reference sequence). Trimming removed 4 bases from V and 2 bases from J, with 11 bases in between. CDR3 in DNA: TGTGCCAGCAGCCTTCTCGACGGAAACTATGGCTACACCTTC. This sequence encodes CASSLLDGNYGYTF.

The CDR3 region has the DNA TGTGCCAGTAGTTCCCTCCTGACTAGCGGAGTAGTCTACGAGCAGTACTTC. Translation: CASSSLLTSGVVYEQYF. The J gene is TRBJ2-7, the V gene TRBV19, with TRBD2 identical over 9 bases. The ends lost 5 bases at V and 3 bases at J; junction bases unmatched: 14. Per germline, CDR1 LNHDA and CDR2 SQIVND (reference sequence). CDR3 length: 17 residues.

The rearrangement links TRBV3-1 (or the pseudogene TRBV3-2) to TRBJ1-2; TRBD1 matches 7 bases. Per the germline V gene, CDR1 is LGHDT and CDR2 is YNNKEL (reference sequence). The CDR3 totals 17 residues. V trimming: 0 bases; J trimming: 4 bases; junction bases outside the gene matches: 11. The CDR3 is CASSQDLEAGGIYGYTF. The CDR3 coding sequence is TGTGCCAGCAGCCAAGATCTAGAGGCAGGGGGTATCTATGGCTACACCTTC.

This rearrangement joins TRBV7-2 to TRBJ2-5, with D maybe TRBD2 (5 bases). The length of the CDR3 is 13 residues. CDR1 is SGHTA and CDR2 is FQGNSA in the germline V gene. The germline V and J ends were trimmed by 7 bases and 0 bases, with 9 bases remaining between them. The CDR3 loop is CASKREYQETQYF. CDR3 nucleotide sequence: TGTGCCAGCAAAAGGGAGTACCAAGAGACCCAGTACTTC.

This clone occurred a few times. The rearrangement links TRBV5-1 to TRBJ1-5; tentative D call: TRBD1 (5 bases). The CDR3 extends over 14 amino acids. Germline lookup yields CDR1 SGHRS and CDR2 YFSETQ. The germline V and J ends were trimmed by 4 bases and 0 bases, with 8 bases remaining between them. DNA of the CDR3: TGCGCCAGCAGCCCGGGGGATAGCAATCAGCCCCAGCATTTT. This encodes CASSPGDSNQPQHF.

The chain combines TRBV7-2 with TRBJ2-7; tentatively, D is TRBD2 (6 bases). The CDR3 is 14 amino acids. V lost 0 bases and J lost 2, with 8 bases in between. Looked up from germline, CDR1 is SGHTA and CDR2 is FQGNSA. CDR3 loop: CASSLAGGPYEQYF. CDR3 coding DNA: TGTGCCAGCAGCTTAGCGGGAGGCCCCTACGAGCAGTACTTC.

The chain combines TRBV24-1 with TRBJ2-3, with 9 bases fitting TRBD1. Trimming at V came to 6 bases and at J to 7 bases, leaving 13 bases not matched to a gene. Per germline, CDR1 KGHDR and CDR2 SFDVKD. The CDR3 is 16 amino acids. The chain's CDR3 is CATSTTGTGFVNTQYF. The CDR3 bases are TGTGCCACCAGTACAACCGGGACAGGGTTTGTAAATACGCAGTATTTT.

The chain links TRBV5-1 to TRBJ2-5; 9 bases align to TRBD1. CDR3 size: 14 residues. The ends lost 4 bases at V and 7 bases at J; junction bases unmatched: 8. CDR1 and CDR2 from the germline V gene are SGHRS and YFSETQ. The CDR3 nucleotides read TGCGCCAGCAGCCCCGGATCGGGACAGGGGACCCAGTACTTC. Protein product: CASSPGSGQGTQYF.

This sequence joins TRBV27 and TRBJ1-6; no definite D call. CDR3 length: 16 amino acids. Germline CDR1 is MNHEY and CDR2 is SMNVEV (reference sequence). The V and J ends lost 6 bases and 0 bases respectively, with 12 bases between them. The CDR3 DNA sequence: TGTGCCAGCAGGCCCGCAGGAAGCTCCTATAATTCACCCCTCCACTTT. Translated, it gives CASRPAGSSYNSPLHF.

V is TRBV5-5 and J is TRBJ2-7, with D possibly matching TRBD2 (5 bases). V lost 2 bases and J 0 bases, leaving 18 bases between the germline ends. The CDR3 runs to 17 residues. Germline-derived CDR1 and CDR2 are SGHKS and YYEKEE (reference sequence). CDR3 DNA: TGTGCCAGCAGCTTACCAATGGGGAGAGCGAGCTCCTACGAGCAGTACTTC. Protein product: CASSLPMGRASSYEQYF.

This chain joins TRBV28 and TRBJ2-3; D possibly corresponds to TRBD2 (5 bases). Per germline, CDR1 MDHEN and CDR2 SYDVKM. The CDR3 contains 12 residues. V lost 6 bases and J 8 bases, leaving 12 bases between the germline ends. CDR3 in amino acids: CASSNSGLTQYF. The CDR3 DNA is TGTGCCAGCAGCAACTCCGGACTTACGCAGTATTTT.

This clone was counted between two and nine times. This chain links TRBV4-2 with TRBJ2-3; 10 bases map to TRBD2. Trimming removed 0 bases from V and 2 bases from J; junction bases left unmatched: 5. This CDR3 spans 17 amino acids. Germline lookup yields CDR1 LGHNA and CDR2 YNFKEQ. CDR3 sequence reads: CASSQDSGLAITDTQYF. CDR3 bases: TGTGCCAGCAGCCAAGACTCGGGACTAGCGATCACAGATACGCAGTATTTT.

The chain links TRBV10-3 to TRBJ2-5, with D perhaps matching TRBD1 (5 bases). Germline CDR1 and CDR2: ENHRY and SYGVKD. CDR3 length: 15 residues. V was clipped by 4 bases and J by 4 bases, with 16 bases between them. CDR3 region: CAISGGGARRETQYF. The CDR3 DNA is TGTGCCATCAGTGGAGGTGGGGCTCGGCGAGAGACCCAGTACTTC.